A selection of T cell receptor beta chains follows, all from one sample in a study of monozygotic twins with inflammatory bowel disease. TCRdb processed the 5' RACE reads again and assigns one entry to each CDR3 protein, with no DNA. The table lists 310,000 or so distinct CDR3 sequences. Sequenced input: blood. These receptors came from a human donor with ulcerative colitis or Crohn's disease, or a healthy co-twin of an affected twin (not recorded which). CDR3s include the opening cysteine and the closing phenylalanine or tryptophan.

v_call	j_call	cdr3_aa
TRBV12-5	TRBJ1-1	CACGLVQGGTGGTEAFF
TRBV4-1	TRBJ1-4	CASSQVGAGDSEKLFF
TRBV5-1	TRBJ2-3	CASTRTGVGTDTQYF
TRBV19	TRBJ1-1	CASTERDAMNTEAFF
TRBV7-7	TRBJ2-2	CASSHRGPSTGELFF
TRBV25-1	TRBJ2-7	CASTESGGAPWEQYF
TRBV15	TRBJ2-1	CATSRDLRSLFF
TRBV28	TRBJ2-1	CASSAISLVAGSGSYEQFF
TRBV28	TRBJ2-5	CAIAGTKWGTQYF
TRBV4-1	TRBJ2-1	CASSQVGSRIGEQFF
TRBV20-1	TRBJ1-1	CSASKAGVNTEAFF
TRBV28	TRBJ2-3	CASSRIGGGDTQYF
TRBV20-1	TRBJ1-1	CSAKKAGPNTEAFF
TRBV18	TRBJ1-5	CASSPQGHQPQHF
TRBV20-1	TRBJ1-1	CSARTTSNTEAFF
TRBV11-2	TRBJ2-2	CASRKPGLAVTGELFF
TRBV27	TRBJ1-5	CASSFVEGPQHF
TRBV6-2/TRBV6-3	TRBJ1-2	CASSYSAGARYGYTF
TRBV27	TRBJ2-4	CASADWTSANIQYF
TRBV5-6	TRBJ2-7	CASSLDGRGEQYF
TRBV20-1	TRBJ2-1	CSARGLAGNEQFF
TRBV20-1	TRBJ2-1	CSAPSGLAGGIYNEQFF
TRBV7-8	TRBJ1-2	CASSRPGEGGYTF